The TCR beta chain under discussion was sequenced for a study of blood T cell repertoires in COVID-19. Measured with immunoSEQ multiplex PCR; TCRdb has only the in-frame clones, and not every one. Of about 84,000 clones detected, about 73% appear once; the ten largest clones hold 5% to 6%. Germline CDR1 and CDR2: SNHLY and FYNNEI. Trimming removed 6 bases from V and 5 bases from J, with 16 bases in between. The CDR3 sequence is 14 residues long. This sequence joins TRBV2 and TRBJ2-5, with a weak D call TRBD2 (7 bases). This receptor was identified in a man in his fifties with active or convalescent COVID-19. Material for sequencing was peripheral blood. The CDR3 DNA reads as TGTGCCAGCAGCGTCTGGCGGGGGCGCGAGACCCAGTACTTC. Translating it yields CASSVWRGRETQYF.